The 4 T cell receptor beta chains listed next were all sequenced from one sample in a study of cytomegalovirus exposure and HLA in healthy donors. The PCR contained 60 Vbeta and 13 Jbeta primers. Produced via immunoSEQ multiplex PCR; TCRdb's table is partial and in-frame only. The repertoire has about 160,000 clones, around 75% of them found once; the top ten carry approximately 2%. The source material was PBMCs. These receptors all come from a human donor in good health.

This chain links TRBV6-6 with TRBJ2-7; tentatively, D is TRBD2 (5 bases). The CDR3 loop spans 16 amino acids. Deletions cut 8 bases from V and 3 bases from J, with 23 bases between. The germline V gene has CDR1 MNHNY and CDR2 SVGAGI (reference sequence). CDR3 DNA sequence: TGTGCCAGCCCCGGAGGTTTGTGGGGAAGAGGCTACGAGCAGTACTTC. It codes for CASPGGLWGRGYEQYF.

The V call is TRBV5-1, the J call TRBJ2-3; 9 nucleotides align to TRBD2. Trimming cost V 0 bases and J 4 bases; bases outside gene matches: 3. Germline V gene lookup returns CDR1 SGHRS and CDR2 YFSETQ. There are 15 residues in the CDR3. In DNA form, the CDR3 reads TGCGCCAGCAGCTTGGTTGGGACTAGCTCAGATACGCAGTATTTT. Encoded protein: CASSLVGTSSDTQYF.

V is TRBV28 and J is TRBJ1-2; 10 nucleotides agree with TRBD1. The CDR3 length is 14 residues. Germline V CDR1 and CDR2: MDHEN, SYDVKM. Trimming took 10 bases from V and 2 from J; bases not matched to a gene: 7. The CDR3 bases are TGTGCCACCTGGGGGGACAGGGGAAACTATGGCTACACCTTC. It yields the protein CATWGDRGNYGYTF.

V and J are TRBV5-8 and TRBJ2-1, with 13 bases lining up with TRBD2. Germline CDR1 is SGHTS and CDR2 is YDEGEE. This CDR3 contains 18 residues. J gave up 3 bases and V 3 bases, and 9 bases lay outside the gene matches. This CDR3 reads CASSSRLAGGYYYNEQFF. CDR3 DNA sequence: TGTGCCAGCAGCTCACGACTAGCGGGGGGTTACTACTACAATGAGCAGTTCTTC.